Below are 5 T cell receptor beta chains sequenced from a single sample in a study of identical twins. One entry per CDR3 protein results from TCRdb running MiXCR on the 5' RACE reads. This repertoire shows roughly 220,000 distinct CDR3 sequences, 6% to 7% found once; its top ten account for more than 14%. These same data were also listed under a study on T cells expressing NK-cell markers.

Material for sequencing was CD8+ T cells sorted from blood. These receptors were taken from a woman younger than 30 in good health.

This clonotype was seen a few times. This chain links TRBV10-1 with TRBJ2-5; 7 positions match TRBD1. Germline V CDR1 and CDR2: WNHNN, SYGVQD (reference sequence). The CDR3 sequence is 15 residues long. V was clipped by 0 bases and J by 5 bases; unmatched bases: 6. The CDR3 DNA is TGCGCCAGCAGTGAGTCATGGCAGGGGGATGAGACCCAGTACTTC. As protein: CASSESWQGDETQYF.

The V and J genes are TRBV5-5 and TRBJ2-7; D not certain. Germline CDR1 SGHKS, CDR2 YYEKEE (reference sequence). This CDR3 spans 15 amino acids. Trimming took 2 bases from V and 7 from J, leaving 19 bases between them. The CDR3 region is CASSFSLYLTVEQYF. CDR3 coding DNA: TGTGCCAGCAGCTTTTCACTCTACCTCACAGTGGAGCAGTACTTC. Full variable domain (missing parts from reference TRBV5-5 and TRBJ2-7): DAGVTQSPTHLIKTRGQQVTLRCSPISGHKSVSWYQQVLGQGPQFIFQYYEKEERGRGNFPDRFSARQFPNYSSELNVNALLLGDSALYLCASSFSLYLTVEQYFGPGTRLTVT.

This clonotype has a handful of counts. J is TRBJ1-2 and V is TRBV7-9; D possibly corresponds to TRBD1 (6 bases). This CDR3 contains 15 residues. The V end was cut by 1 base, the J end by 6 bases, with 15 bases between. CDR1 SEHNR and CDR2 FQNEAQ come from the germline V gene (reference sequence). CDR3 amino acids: CASSLGPGGLHGYTF. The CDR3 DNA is TGTGCCAGCAGCTTAGGACCTGGGGGGCTCCATGGCTACACCTTC.

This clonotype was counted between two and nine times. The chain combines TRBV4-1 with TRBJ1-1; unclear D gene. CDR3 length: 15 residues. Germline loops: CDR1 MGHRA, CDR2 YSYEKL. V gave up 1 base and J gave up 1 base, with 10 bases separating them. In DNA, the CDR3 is TGCGCCAGCAGCCAAGTAGGGCAGGAGAACACTGAAGCTTTCTTT. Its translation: CASSQVGQENTEAFF.

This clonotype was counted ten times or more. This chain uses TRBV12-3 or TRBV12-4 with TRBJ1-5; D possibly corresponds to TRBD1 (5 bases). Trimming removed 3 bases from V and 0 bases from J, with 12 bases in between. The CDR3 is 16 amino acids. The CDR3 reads CASSFGGIYSNQPQHF. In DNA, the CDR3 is TGTGCCAGCAGTTTTGGGGGGATATATAGCAATCAGCCCCAGCATTTT.